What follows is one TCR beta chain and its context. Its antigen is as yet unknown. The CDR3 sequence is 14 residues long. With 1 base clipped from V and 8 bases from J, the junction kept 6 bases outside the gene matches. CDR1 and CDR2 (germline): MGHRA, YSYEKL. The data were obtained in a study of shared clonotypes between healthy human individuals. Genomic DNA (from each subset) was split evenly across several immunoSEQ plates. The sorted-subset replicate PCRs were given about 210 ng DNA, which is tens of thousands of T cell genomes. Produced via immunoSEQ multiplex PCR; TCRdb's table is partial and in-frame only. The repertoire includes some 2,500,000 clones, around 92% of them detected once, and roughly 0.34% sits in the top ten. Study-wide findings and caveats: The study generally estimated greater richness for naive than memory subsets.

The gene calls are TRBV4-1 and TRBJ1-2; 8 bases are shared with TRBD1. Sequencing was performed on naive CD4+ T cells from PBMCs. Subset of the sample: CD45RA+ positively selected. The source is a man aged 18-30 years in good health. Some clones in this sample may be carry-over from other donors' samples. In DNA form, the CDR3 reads TGCGCCAGCAGCCAAGGACAGGGGTTTGGCGGCTACACCTTC. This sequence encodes CASSQGQGFGGYTF.